This TCR beta chain is drawn from a study of vaccination effects on CD4 cells after COVID-19. Produced via immunoSEQ multiplex PCR; TCRdb's table is partial and in-frame only. The data contain roughly 33,000 clones, less than 80% of them singletons. Findings and limits, study-wide: Early post-infection timepoints were missing from the study, which also had few convalescent patients. Among infection- and vaccine-induced clones, marked clonal contraction occurred late after vaccination.

With 0 bases clipped from V and 3 bases from J, the junction kept 9 bases outside the gene matches. Germline CDR1 is LGHDT and CDR2 is YNNKEL (reference sequence). The CDR3 is 18 residues long. This clone was observed a single time. Its antigen remains unidentified. ViraFEST assay sequencing came after antigen-specific CD4+ T cells were expanded with viral peptide pools. At the end of around eleven days of culture, CD4+ T cells were isolated. Nobody among the vaccine recipients had prior SARS-CoV-2 infection (nucleocapsid antibodies were negative). Approximately 2.1 million PBMC were placed in each well, which was supplemented with 10 IU/ml IL-2 and approximately 10 ug/ml peptides. A half-medium replacement with IL-2 medium was carried out on days 3 and 7.

The starting material was CD4+ T cells from PBMCs cultured with HCoV-OC43 spike peptides, obtained before COVID-19 vaccination. Subset indicated: HCoV-OC43 spike overlapping peptide pool stimulation. The TCR comes from a human donor who received a COVID-19 vaccine. The J gene is TRBJ2-3, the V gene TRBV3-1 (or the pseudogene TRBV3-2), with 10 nucleotides matching TRBD2. DNA of the CDR3: TGTGCCAGCAGCCAAGAAAAAACTAGCGGGAAGTGGACAGATACGCAGTATTTT. It specifies CASSQEKTSGKWTDTQYF.